A selection of T cell receptor beta chains follows, all from one sample in a study of shared clonotypes between healthy human individuals. The repertoire was sequenced with immunoSEQ multiplex PCR; TCRdb's copy has only in-frame clones and lacks some. The data contain approximately 470,000 clones, around 85% of them singletons. Material for sequencing was PBMCs. The receptors stem from a woman in her 40s in good health. Some clones in this sample may be carry-over from other donors' samples. Both conserved end residues are part of each CDR3. D genes are given only for firm matches. Not every row has a clone size; where given, it reads once, few, many or a size class.

>TRBD2|.|TRBJ2-7|TRBV6-6
TGTGCCAGCAGTGAGGGTAGCGGGATGACCTACGAGCAGTACTTC
CASSEGSGMTYEQYF
>.|.|TRBJ2-7|TRBV29-1
TGCAGCGTTGCGGAGGGGGCGGGCGAGCAGTACTTC
CSVAEGAGEQYF
>TRBD1|.|TRBJ2-5|TRBV7-2
TGTGCCAGCAGCGTCCAAACAGGGGGACGGGAGACCCAGTACTTC
CASSVQTGGRETQYF
>TRBD2|.|TRBJ2-3|TRBV27
TGTGCCAGCAGTTTTGGACTAGCGGGAGGTTCAGATACGCAGTATTTT
CASSFGLAGGSDTQYF
>.|many|TRBJ2-7|TRBV19
TGTGCCAGTAGTATGTCGGCTGCGGGGCGGGCCGAGCAGTACTTC
CASSMSAAGRAEQYF
>.|many|TRBJ1-2|TRBV7-9
TGTGCCAGCAGCCCATTAGGAGGGGAGGATGGCTACACCTTC
CASSPLGGEDGYTF
>.|.|TRBJ2-1|TRBV30
TGTGCCTGGAGTGTAGGCGACTTGAGTGAGCAGTTCTTC
CAWSVGDLSEQFF
>.|.|TRBJ1-1|TRBV5-5
TGTGCCAGCAGCTTGAGTGGGCGAATGAACACTGAAGCTTTCTTT
CASSLSGRMNTEAFF
>TRBD2|.|TRBJ2-2|TRBV9
TGTGCCAGCAGCCCGAGACTAGCGGGAGACACCGGGGAGCTGTTTTTT
CASSPRLAGDTGELFF
>TRBD1|.|TRBJ2-7|TRBV27
TGTGCCAGCAGTTCCCTCCAGACCGGGACAGGGGCCTACGAGCAGTACTTC
CASSSLQTGTGAYEQYF
>.|.|TRBJ2-5|TRBV10-1
TGCGCCAGCAGTGCGTCGGGCGAAAGTTTTAAAAATCAAGAGACCCAGTACTTC
CASSASGESFKNQETQYF
>TRBD2|many|TRBJ2-7|TRBV7-2
TGTGCCAGCAGCTTATTTGCCAGCGGGAGGTGGGAGCAGTACTTC
CASSLFASGRWEQYF
>.|.|TRBJ2-2|TRBV5-8
TGTGCCAGCAGCTTGGGGGACCTCTCGAACACCGGGGAGCTGTTTTTT
CASSLGDLSNTGELFF
>TRBD2|.|TRBJ2-3|TRBV7-6
TGTGCCAGCAGCTTCGCTAGCGGGACGGTCACAGATACGCAGTATTTT
CASSFASGTVTDTQYF
>.|once|TRBJ1-1|TRBV29-1
TGCAGCGTTGGACAGGTGAAGAACACTGAAGCTTTCTTT
CSVGQVKNTEAFF
>.|.|TRBJ1-1|TRBV2
TGTGCCAGTCAGGGTTACACTGAAGCTTTCTTT
CASQGYTEAFF
>TRBD2|.|TRBJ2-1|TRBV28
TGTGCCAGCAGCCCGAACCGCGGGAGCGACTACAATGAGCAGTTCTTC
CASSPNRGSDYNEQFF
>.|few|TRBJ1-4|TRBV5-1
TGCGCCAGCAGCGGACAACAACTAAATGAAAAACTGTTTTTT
CASSGQQLNEKLFF
>.|.|TRBJ1-4|TRBV4-3
TGCGCCAGCAGCCAACAACAGGGAGGGGGTGAAAAACTGTTTTTT
CASSQQQGGGEKLFF
>.|.|TRBJ2-3|TRBV20-1
TGCAGTGCTATGGATACGCAGTATTTT
CSAMDTQYF
>.|.|TRBJ1-2|TRBV28
TGTGCCAGCAGTTTTCCGGGGGTGACGTTGTATGGCTACACCTTC
CASSFPGVTLYGYTF
>.|.|TRBJ1-1|TRBV7-3
TGTGCCAGCAGCTTATCTCCGGTTGGGGGCACTGAAGCTTTCTTT
CASSLSPVGGTEAFF
>TRBD2|.|TRBJ2-7|TRBV4-2
TGTGCCAGCAGCCAAGATCTGGCGGGAGGGACCTACGAGCAGTACTTC
CASSQDLAGGTYEQYF
>.|.|TRBJ2-1|TRBV29-1
TGCAGCGTTGAAGTTAGTCTGGGTGAGCAGTTCTTC
CSVEVSLGEQFF
>.|.|TRBJ2-7|TRBV5-1
TGCGCCAGCAGCCCCCGCGAAGGGGGCTACGAGCAGTACTTC
CASSPREGGYEQYF
>.|.|TRBJ2-3|TRBV30
TGTGCCTGGAGTGTGAAGGGGGTGGCAGATACGCAGTATTTT
CAWSVKGVADTQYF
>TRBD1|.|TRBJ2-5|TRBV5-1
TGCGCCAGCAGCGGTCCGGGACAGGGTGTTAAGACCCAGTACTTC
CASSGPGQGVKTQYF
>TRBD2|.|TRBJ2-1|TRBV2
TGTGCCAGCAGCGGGGGACTAGTCAGCTACAATGAGCAGTTCTTC
CASSGGLVSYNEQFF
>TRBD1|.|TRBJ2-2|TRBV29-1
TGCAGCGTTGCTGGAACAGGGGGCACCGGGGAGCTGTTTTTT
CSVAGTGGTGELFF
>.|once|TRBJ2-1|TRBV14
TGTGCCAGCAGCCAAGAGGGCCGCCCCTACGGTGAGCAGTTCTTC
CASSQEGRPYGEQFF
>TRBD1|.|TRBJ1-3|TRBV6-6
TGTGCCAGCAGTGTGGGACAGCAACTCTCTGGAAACACCATATATTTT
CASSVGQQLSGNTIYF
>TRBD1|.|TRBJ1-3|TRBV27
TGTGCCAGCAGTCAGACAGGGGCTGGAAACACCATATATTTT
CASSQTGAGNTIYF
>.|few|TRBJ2-3|TRBV2
TGTGCCAGCAGAACCGGGACTCTAAACACAGATACGCAGTATTTT
CASRTGTLNTDTQYF
>TRBD2|once|TRBJ2-3|TRBV28
TGTGCCAGCGGGTCCGGGACTAGTTTAGATACGCAGTATTTT
CASGSGTSLDTQYF
>.|few|TRBJ2-2|TRBV11-2
TGTGCCAGCAGCTCCTGGGCGGGGGCGGACGGGGAGCTGTTTTTT
CASSSWAGADGELFF
>TRBD1|.|TRBJ2-6|TRBV28
TGTGCCAGCAGCTCAGGGGGCGGTTCTGGGGCCAACGTCCTGACTTTC
CASSSGGGSGANVLTF
>.|.|TRBJ2-1|TRBV2
TGTGCCAGCAGTGCTATGAGGACGGGAAATGAGCAGTTCTTC
CASSAMRTGNEQFF
>.|.|TRBJ1-1|TRBV30
TGTGCCTGGAGTGTGAGAGGTATAAACACTGAAGCTTCCTTT
CAWSVRGINTEASF
>.|few|TRBJ2-7|TRBV4-1
TGCGCCAGCAGCCAAGACACCAGAGACTACGAGCAGTACTTC
CASSQDTRDYEQYF
>.|few|TRBJ1-3|TRBV28
TGTGCCAGCAAGGAAGGCTCGGTCAGCTCGGGAAACACCATATATTTT
CASKEGSVSSGNTIYF
>TRBD2|.|TRBJ2-7|TRBV18
TGTGCCAGCCGAAACCCCCGCGGGAGGAGCTACTACGAGCAGTACTTC
CASRNPRGRSYYEQYF
>.|once|TRBJ1-1|TRBV18
TGTGCCAGCTCACCTCTTGACAGAAACACTGAAGCTTTCTTT
CASSPLDRNTEAFF
>TRBD2|few|TRBJ2-1|TRBV27
TGTGCCAGCAGTCCTACGGGGGGGAGGCCACACCACAATGAGCAGTTCTTC
CASSPTGGRPHHNEQFF
>.|once|TRBJ1-5|TRBV5-6
TGTGCCAGCAGCTTGGCCGGTTCGAATCAGCCCCAGCATTTT
CASSLAGSNQPQHF
>.|.|TRBJ1-5|TRBV19
TGTGCCAGTAGTCTCAACAGGGAGGAGGGTCAGCCCCAGCATTTT
CASSLNREEGQPQHF
>.|.|TRBJ1-5|TRBV6-4
TGTGCCAGCAGTGACTCTATCGGGGATAGCAATCAGCCCCAGCATTTT
CASSDSIGDSNQPQHF
>TRBD2|.|TRBJ2-2|TRBV6-4
TGTGCCAAATTAGGACTAGCGCCGAACACCGGGGAGCTGTTTTTT
CAKLGLAPNTGELFF
>TRBD2|.|TRBJ2-6|TRBV5-1
TGCGCCAGCAGCTTCGCTAGCGGGAGGACTGGGGCCAACGTCCTGACTTTC
CASSFASGRTGANVLTF
>TRBD1|many|TRBJ2-7|TRBV18
TGTGCCAGCTCACAGGACAGGGTGAGCGAGCAGTACTTC
CASSQDRVSEQYF
>.|.|TRBJ2-7|TRBV30
TGTGCCTGGACCCGGCCCCGGACCCAGAGCTCCTACGAGCAGTACTTC
CAWTRPRTQSSYEQYF
>TRBD1|.|TRBJ2-3|TRBV7-9
TGTGCCAGCAGCCCTCGGACAGGGGACGTCACAGATACGCAGTATTTT
CASSPRTGDVTDTQYF
>.|.|TRBJ2-7|TRBV29-1
TGCAACGTGGGGGCTGTGCGGGAACCTTACGAGCAGTACTTC
CNVGAVREPYEQYF
>TRBD2|.|TRBJ2-5|TRBV5-6
TGTGCCAGCAGCCTGGGAGGGCAAGAGACCCAGTACTTC
CASSLGGQETQYF
>TRBD1|.|TRBJ1-1|TRBV10-3
TGTGCCATCCGGGGACAGGCGGGCACTGAAGCTTTCTTT
CAIRGQAGTEAFF
>TRBD1|many|TRBJ2-5|TRBV6-1
TGTGCCAGCACCCTGGACAGGGAATGGGAGACCCAGTACTTC
CASTLDREWETQYF
>.|.|TRBJ2-3|TRBV27
TGTGCCAGCAGTTTAAGTATCGGGTTTACTGATACGCAGTATTTT
CASSLSIGFTDTQYF
>.|.|TRBJ2-2|TRBV4-2
TGTGCCAGCAGCCAAGATCGACAGACCGGGGAGCTGTTTTTT
CASSQDRQTGELFF
>.|.|TRBJ2-7|TRBV11-2
TGTGCCAGCAGCTTAGTCGAGGGGATTGGGGCCTACGAGCAGTACTTC
CASSLVEGIGAYEQYF